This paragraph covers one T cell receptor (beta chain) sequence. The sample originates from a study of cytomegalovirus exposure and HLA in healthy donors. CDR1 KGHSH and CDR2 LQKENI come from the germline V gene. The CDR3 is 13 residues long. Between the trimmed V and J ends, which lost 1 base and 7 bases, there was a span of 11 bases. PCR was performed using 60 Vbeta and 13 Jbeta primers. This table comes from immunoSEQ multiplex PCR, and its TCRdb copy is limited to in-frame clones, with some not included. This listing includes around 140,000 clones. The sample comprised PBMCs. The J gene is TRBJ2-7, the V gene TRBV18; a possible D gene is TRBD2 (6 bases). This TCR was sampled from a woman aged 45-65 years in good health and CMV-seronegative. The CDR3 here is CASSPLGLREQYF. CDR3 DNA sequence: TGTGCCAGCTCACCACTGGGACTGCGGGAGCAGTACTTC.